Listed below are T cell receptor beta chains from one sample, sequenced in a study of blood T cell repertoires in COVID-19. Generated by immunoSEQ multiplex PCR, the TCRdb table keeps only in-frame clones and is missing some. In the table there are about 410,000 clones, roughly 88% of which are singletons. Sequences were obtained from PBMCs or T cells enriched from blood (not recorded which). The source of these receptors is a man aged 18 to 29 who had recovered from COVID-19. Each CDR3 is given with its conserved first and last residue. The D gene is left open where the match is weak. The listing skips clone size in some rows; elsewhere it reads once, few, many or a size class.

D	V	J	size	CDR3	DNA
.	TRBV5-6	TRBJ1-2	.	CASSFLDGYTF	TGTGCCAGCAGCTTCCTAGATGGCTACACCTTC
TRBD2	TRBV14	TRBJ2-2	once	CASSRGLAITGELFF	TGTGCCAGCAGCCGTGGACTAGCGATCACCGGGGAGCTGTTTTTT
.	TRBV18	TRBJ1-5	.	CASSPESVGDNQPQHF	TGTGCCAGCTCACCAGAGTCGGTAGGGGACAATCAGCCCCAGCATTTT
TRBD2	TRBV27	TRBJ2-2	few	CASSWRLGAGGNTGELFF	TGTGCCAGCAGTTGGCGTCTCGGAGCGGGGGGGAACACCGGGGAGCTGTTTTTT
.	TRBV10-3	TRBJ1-6	.	CAISESRGGDSPLHF	TGTGCCATCAGTGAGTCTCGGGGTGGAGATTCACCCCTCCACTTT
.	TRBV12-3/TRBV12-4	TRBJ1-3	.	CASSAQGRNTIYF	TGTGCCAGCAGTGCCCAGGGGAGAAACACCATATATTTT
TRBD1	TRBV7-9	TRBJ1-5	.	CASSSGQGNQPQHF	TGTGCCAGCAGCTCGGGACAGGGCAATCAGCCCCAGCATTTT
TRBD1	TRBV10-2	TRBJ1-4	.	CASSEVGGTANEKLFF	TGCGCCAGCAGTGAGGTAGGGGGCACGGCTAATGAAAAACTGTTTTTT
.	TRBV12-3/TRBV12-4	TRBJ1-2	.	CASSSGQFYGYTF	TGTGCCAGCAGTTCCGGACAATTCTATGGCTACACCTTC
.	TRBV28	TRBJ1-3	.	CASSRQGNTIYF	TGTGCCAGCAGTCGACAGGGAAACACCATATATTTT
.	TRBV15	TRBJ1-2	.	CAIAQGNYGYTF	TGTGCCATCGCCCAGGGGAACTATGGCTACACCTTC
.	TRBV19	TRBJ2-1	.	CASSIVLSYNEQFF	TGTGCCAGTAGTATCGTCCTATCATACAATGAGCAGTTCTTC
.	TRBV30	TRBJ1-5	.	CAWSVNEGNQPQHF	TGTGCCTGGAGTGTCAACGAGGGCAATCAGCCCCAGCATTTT
TRBD1	TRBV6-4	TRBJ1-2	.	CASSDPRATGGYGYTF	TGTGCCAGCAGTGACCCTCGGGCGACAGGGGGTTATGGCTACACCTTC
.	TRBV9	TRBJ2-1	.	CASSVVPGNEQFF	TGTGCCAGCAGCGTAGTCCCCGGGAATGAGCAGTTCTTC
TRBD1	TRBV7-9	TRBJ1-4	.	CASSWSDRGSANEKLFF	TGTGCCAGCAGCTGGAGCGACAGGGGTTCGGCTAATGAAAAACTGTTTTTT
.	TRBV10-1	TRBJ1-5	.	CASNLRRFGSNQPQHF	TGCGCCAGCAACCTAAGGAGGTTTGGGAGCAATCAGCCCCAGCATTTT
TRBD1	TRBV2	TRBJ1-2	.	CASRGDSGNYGYTF	TGTGCCAGCAGAGGGGACAGCGGTAACTATGGCTACACCTTC
TRBD2	TRBV9	TRBJ2-5	.	CASSPLAAQETQYF	TGTGCCAGCAGCCCCCTAGCGGCACAAGAGACCCAGTACTTC
TRBD1	TRBV9	TRBJ2-2	.	CASSGGQDRNTGELFF	TGTGCCAGCAGCGGCGGACAGGACCGAAACACCGGGGAGCTGTTTTTT
.	TRBV28	TRBJ2-2	.	CASSLFSMGLKNGELFF	TGTGCCAGCAGTTTATTTTCAATGGGACTTAAGAACGGGGAGCTGTTTTTT
.	TRBV5-6	TRBJ1-2	.	CASSFRGSGYTF	TGTGCCAGCAGCTTCAGGGGCAGCGGCTACACCTTC
.	TRBV7-9	TRBJ1-1	.	CASSEPLGGTEAFF	TGTGCCAGCAGCGAGCCACTCGGGGGGACTGAAGCTTTCTTT
.	TRBV5-1	TRBJ1-5	.	CASSEGLRSNQPQHF	TGCGCCAGCAGTGAGGGACTACGAAGCAATCAGCCCCAGCATTTT
.	TRBV7-2	TRBJ1-1	.	CASSLTLLRTEAFF	TGTGCCAGCAGCTTAACCCTACTTCGCACTGAAGCTTTCTTT
TRBD2	TRBV11-2	TRBJ2-5	.	CASMGLAGGETQYF	TGTGCCAGCATGGGACTAGCGGGAGGAGAGACCCAGTACTTC
TRBD1	TRBV7-3	TRBJ2-1	.	CASSLDGTDDEQFF	TGTGCCAGCAGCTTAGATGGGACAGACGATGAGCAGTTCTTC
.	TRBV2	TRBJ1-1	.	CASSEWLTEAFF	TGTGCCAGCAGTGAGTGGCTCACTGAAGCTTTCTTT
.	TRBV27	TRBJ2-7	.	CASSSPTGYEQYF	TGTGCCAGCAGTTCCCCTACGGGCTACGAGCAGTACTTC
.	TRBV30	TRBJ2-1	.	CAWSVGRGGYNEQFF	TGTGCCTGGAGTGTAGGCAGGGGAGGGTACAATGAGCAGTTCTTC
.	TRBV2	TRBJ1-1	.	CASTIDGLGGTEAFF	TGTGCCAGCACCATTGACGGACTGGGAGGCACTGAAGCTTTCTTT
.	TRBV30	TRBJ2-7	once	CAWSVGRGYEQYF	TGTGCCTGGAGTGTGGGCAGGGGCTACGAGCAGTACTTC
TRBD1	TRBV6-1	TRBJ2-3	.	CASSEWGQMTDTQYF	TGTGCCAGCAGTGAATGGGGACAGATGACAGATACGCAGTATTTT
.	TRBV2	TRBJ1-2	once	CASSEGRSRGYTF	TGTGCCAGCAGTGAAGGCAGATCCCGCGGCTACACCTTC
TRBD2	TRBV5-5	TRBJ2-3	.	CASSPPSGGPADTQYF	TGTGCCAGCAGCCCCCCTAGCGGGGGTCCGGCAGATACGCAGTATTTT
.	TRBV7-2	TRBJ1-2	.	CASTLHSTVGYGYTF	TGTGCCAGCACCTTACACTCGACAGTAGGCTATGGCTACACCTTC
TRBD2	TRBV28	TRBJ2-1	.	CASSLIRTSDFGEQFF	TGTGCCAGCAGTTTAATTAGGACTAGCGATTTCGGTGAGCAGTTCTTC